This entry lists 10 T cell receptor beta chains sequenced from one sample in a study of shared clonotypes between healthy human individuals. Sequenced by immunoSEQ multiplex PCR; TCRdb stores in-frame clones only, minus some. The top ten hold roughly 0.36% of the sample, which has around 2.5 million clones, 80% to 95% seen once. Source material: naive CD4+ T cells from PBMCs. Indicated subset: CD45RA+ positively selected. These receptor sequences come from a young man in good health. Some clones in this sample may be carry-over from other donors' samples.

This clone was seen just once. This sequence joins TRBV19 and TRBJ1-5, with D unclear. The V end was cut by 6 bases, the J end by 9 bases, with 21 bases between. The V gene's germline CDR1 is LNHDA and CDR2 SQIVND (reference sequence). CDR3 length: 15 residues. CDR3 residues: CASRPVGAVNSPQHF. The CDR3 nucleotides are TGTGCCAGTAGGCCGGTGGGTGCGGTTAATTCGCCCCAGCATTTT. Full variable domain (missing parts from reference TRBV19 and TRBJ1-5): DGGITQSPKYLFRKEGQNVTLSCEQNLNHDAMYWYRQDPGQGLRLIYYSQIVNDFQKGDIAEGYSVSREKKESFPLTVTSAQKNPTAFYLCASRPVGAVNSPQHFGDGTRLSIL.

The CDR3 sequence is CASSLHSLGGKIEETQYF. For the CDR3, the DNA is TGTGCCAGCAGCTTACATTCCCTGGGGGGGAAGATAGAAGAGACCCAGTACTTC. This chain connects TRBV7-9 to TRBJ2-5, with TRBD2 identical over 7 bases. J gave up 3 bases and V 2 bases, and 15 bases lay outside the gene matches. Germline assignment: CDR1 SEHNR and CDR2 FQNEAQ (reference sequence). The CDR3 length is 18 residues.

The J gene is TRBJ1-1, the V gene TRBV23-1; D may be TRBD1 (5 bases). TRBV23-1 is reported as an ORF; its role is uncertain. Trimming pared 10 bases from V and 3 bases from J, leaving 15 bases between. The CDR3 length is 13 residues. The CDR3 reads CANERRRDTEAFF. The CDR3, as DNA: TGCGCCAACGAACGGCGCAGGGACACTGAAGCTTTCTTT.

The rearrangement joins TRBV28 to TRBJ2-2; perhaps TRBD1 as D (6 bases). Germline V CDR1 and CDR2: MDHEN, SYDVKM. V gave up 6 bases and J gave up 6 bases, with 20 bases separating them. The CDR3 loop spans 16 amino acids. This CDR3 reads CASRRPGTPRAGELFF. For the CDR3, the DNA is TGTGCCAGCAGAAGACCCGGGACACCGAGGGCCGGGGAGCTGTTTTTT.

Comment on this clone: This specimen includes other DNA sequences encoding the same CDR3. The J gene is TRBJ2-7, the V gene TRBV5-1; D possibly corresponds to TRBD1 (5 bases). The CDR3 contains 14 residues. Trimming took off 4 bases at V and 1 base at J, with 12 bases between the two ends. Germline V gene data show CDR1 as SGHRS and CDR2 as YFSETQ. The CDR3 nucleotides read TGCGCCAGCAGCCCCGGACATGCATCCTACGAGCAGTACTTC. Translating gives CASSPGHASYEQYF.

The chain joins TRBV4-2 to TRBJ2-5; 8 bases are shared with TRBD1. The CDR3 length is 17 residues. Germline V CDR1 and CDR2: LGHNA, YNFKEQ. V shed 1 base and J 5 bases; nucleotides not matched to a gene: 12. The CDR3 spells CASSQVGSGGARETQYF. CDR3 in DNA: TGTGCCAGCAGCCAAGTGGGTTCAGGGGGCGCGAGGGAGACCCAGTACTTC.

CDR3 loop: CASSLRRQADPSTDTQYF. DNA for the CDR3: TGTGCCAGCAGCTTGAGGAGACAGGCGGATCCTAGCACAGATACGCAGTATTTT. The chain is built from TRBV5-6 and TRBJ2-3; D may be TRBD1 (6 bases). V gave up 1 base and J gave up 0 bases, with 18 bases separating them. The CDR3 is made up of 18 amino acids. CDR1 is SGHDT, CDR2 YYEEEE, per germline.

The genes are TRBV27 and TRBJ2-1; 11 bases agree with TRBD2. The CDR3 has 16 amino acids. Per germline, CDR1 MNHEY and CDR2 SMNVEV (reference sequence). Trimming at V came to 5 bases and at J to 7 bases, leaving 10 bases not matched to a gene. CDR3 residues: CASSPLSGRAWNEQFF. The CDR3 nucleotides read TGTGCCAGCAGTCCCCTTAGCGGGAGGGCCTGGAATGAGCAGTTCTTC.

The rearrangement uses TRBV6-1 and TRBJ2-7; tentatively, D is TRBD1 (6 bases). The germline V gene has CDR1 MNHNS and CDR2 SASEGT. The V and J ends lost 1 base and 8 bases respectively, with 15 bases between them. The CDR3 spans 14 residues. CDR3 DNA: TGTGCCAGCAGTGAAGGGGGGCAAATCCCGAAGCAGTACTTC. It is translated as CASSEGGQIPKQYF.

V usage is TRBV5-6 and J usage is TRBJ2-7; D is perhaps TRBD2 (6 bases). Between the trimmed V and J ends, which lost 4 bases and 0 bases, there was a span of 11 bases. The germline V gene has CDR1 SGHDT and CDR2 YYEEEE. The CDR3 contains 14 residues. The CDR3 DNA is TGTGCCAGCAGCCCCCGGGACTCCTCCTACGAGCAGTACTTC. It codes for CASSPRDSSYEQYF.